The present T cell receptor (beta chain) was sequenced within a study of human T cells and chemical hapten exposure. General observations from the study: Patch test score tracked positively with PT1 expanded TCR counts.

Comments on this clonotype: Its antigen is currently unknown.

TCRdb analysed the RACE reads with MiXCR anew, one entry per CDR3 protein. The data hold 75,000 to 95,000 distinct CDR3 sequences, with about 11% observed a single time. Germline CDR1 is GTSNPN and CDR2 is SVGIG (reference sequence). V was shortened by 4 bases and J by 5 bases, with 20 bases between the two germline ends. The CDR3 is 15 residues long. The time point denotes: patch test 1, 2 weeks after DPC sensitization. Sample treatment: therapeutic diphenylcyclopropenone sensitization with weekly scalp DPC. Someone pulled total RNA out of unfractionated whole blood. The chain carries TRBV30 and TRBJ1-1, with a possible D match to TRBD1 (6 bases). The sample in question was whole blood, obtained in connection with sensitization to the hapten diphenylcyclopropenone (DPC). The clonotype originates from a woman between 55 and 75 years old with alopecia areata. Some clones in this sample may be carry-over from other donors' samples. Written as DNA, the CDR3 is TGTGCCTGGAAAAAGGCCCAGGGGCTAAGGACTGAAGCTTTCTTT. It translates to CAWKKAQGLRTEAFF.